This TCR beta chain was identified during a study of blood T cell repertoires in COVID-19. The overall study: Recovery among Cohort 3 donors was established by two negative PCRs, clearance, or symptom resolution. In each case, the material was cDNA or gDNA derived from T cells, B-cell-depleted T cells, or PBMCs.

As handled by the study authors: Reference gene primer amplification gave estimated nucleated cell counts. Generated by immunoSEQ multiplex PCR, the TCRdb table keeps only in-frame clones and is missing some. That table furnishes V, J and clone size, whereas the DNA furnished D and trimming. In the table there are roughly 340,000 clones, 80% to 90% of which are singletons. V was trimmed by 2 bases and J by 5 bases, leaving 12 bases between them. Germline V gives CDR1 GTSNPN, CDR2 SVGIG (reference sequence). The CDR3 covers 13 residues. All enrollees were about 18 to 89 years old and from about two dozen US areas.

The clonotype originates from a man aged 35 to 55 in a cohort exposed to, infected with or recovered from COVID-19 (not recorded which). This rearrangement joins TRBV30 to TRBJ1-1; no reliable D call. Sequenced input: PBMCs or T cells enriched from blood (not recorded which). CDR3 residues: CAWSWNSPTEAFF. DNA of the CDR3: TGTGCCTGGAGTTGGAATAGCCCGACTGAAGCTTTCTTT.